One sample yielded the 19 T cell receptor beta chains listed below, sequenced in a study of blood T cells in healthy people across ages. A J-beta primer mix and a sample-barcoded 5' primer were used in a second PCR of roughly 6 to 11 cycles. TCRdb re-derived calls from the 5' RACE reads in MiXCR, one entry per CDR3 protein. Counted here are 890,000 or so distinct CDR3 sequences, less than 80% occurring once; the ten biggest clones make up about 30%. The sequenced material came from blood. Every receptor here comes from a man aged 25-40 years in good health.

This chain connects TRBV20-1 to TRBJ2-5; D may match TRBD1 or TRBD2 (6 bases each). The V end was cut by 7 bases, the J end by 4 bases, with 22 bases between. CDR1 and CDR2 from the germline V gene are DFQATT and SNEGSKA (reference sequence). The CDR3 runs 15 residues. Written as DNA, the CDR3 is TGCAGTGTCACCGGGGGCTGGACCCCCGGAGAGACCCAGTACTTC. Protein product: CSVTGGWTPGETQYF.

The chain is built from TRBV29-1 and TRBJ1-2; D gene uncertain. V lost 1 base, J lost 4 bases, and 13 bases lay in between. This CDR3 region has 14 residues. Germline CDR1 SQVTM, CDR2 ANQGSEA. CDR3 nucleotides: TGCAGCGTTGAAGGCCTTAGCGGCAGCTATGGCTACACCTTC. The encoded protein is CSVEGLSGSYGYTF.

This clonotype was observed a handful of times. CDR3 protein: CASSEDLNNEQFF. CDR3 DNA sequence: TGTGCCAGCAGCGAAGACCTGAACAATGAGCAGTTCTTC. The chain carries TRBV7-8 and TRBJ2-1, with no clear D. Germline CDR1 is SGHVS and CDR2 is FQNEAQ. The ends were cut back, 5 bases at V and 5 bases at J, with 10 bases in the middle. CDR3 length equals 13 residues. The variable domain in full, completed from reference TRBV7-8 and TRBJ2-1, reads GAGVSQSPRYKVAKRGQDVALRCDPISGHVSLFWYQQALGQGPEFLTYFQNEAQLDKSGLPSDRFFAERPEGSVSTLKIQRTQQEDSAVYLCASSEDLNNEQFFGPGTRLTVL.

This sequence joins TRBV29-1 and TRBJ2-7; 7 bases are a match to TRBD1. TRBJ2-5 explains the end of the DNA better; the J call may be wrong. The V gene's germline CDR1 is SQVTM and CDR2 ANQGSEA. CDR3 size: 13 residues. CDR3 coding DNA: TGCAGCGTTGCCCCACAGGGGCCAGAGACCCAGTACTTC. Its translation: CSVAPQGPETQYF.

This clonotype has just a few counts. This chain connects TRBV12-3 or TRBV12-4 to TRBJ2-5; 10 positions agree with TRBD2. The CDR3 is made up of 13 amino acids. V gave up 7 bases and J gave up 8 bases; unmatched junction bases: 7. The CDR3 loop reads CASTLAGGRTQYF. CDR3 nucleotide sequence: TGTGCCAGCACCTTAGCGGGGGGACGAACCCAGTACTTC.

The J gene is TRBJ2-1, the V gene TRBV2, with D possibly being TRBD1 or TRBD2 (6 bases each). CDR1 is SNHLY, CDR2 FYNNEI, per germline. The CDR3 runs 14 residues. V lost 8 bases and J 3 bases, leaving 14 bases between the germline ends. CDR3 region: CASYSGDNYNEQFF. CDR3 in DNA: TGTGCCAGCTATTCGGGGGACAACTACAATGAGCAGTTCTTC. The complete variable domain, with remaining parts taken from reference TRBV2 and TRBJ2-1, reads EPEVTQTPSHQVTQMGQEVILRCVPISNHLYFYWYRQILGQKVEFLVSFYNNEISEKSEIFDDQFSVERPDGSNFTLKIRSTKLEDSAMYFCASYSGDNYNEQFFGPGTRLTVL.

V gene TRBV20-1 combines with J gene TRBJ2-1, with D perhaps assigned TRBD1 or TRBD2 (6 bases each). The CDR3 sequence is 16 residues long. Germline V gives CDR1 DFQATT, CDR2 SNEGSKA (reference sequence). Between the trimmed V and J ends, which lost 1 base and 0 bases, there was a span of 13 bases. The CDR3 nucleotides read TGCAGTGCTAGAGGGTCGGGGGCTAGCTCCTACAATGAGCAGTTCTTC. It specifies CSARGSGASSYNEQFF.

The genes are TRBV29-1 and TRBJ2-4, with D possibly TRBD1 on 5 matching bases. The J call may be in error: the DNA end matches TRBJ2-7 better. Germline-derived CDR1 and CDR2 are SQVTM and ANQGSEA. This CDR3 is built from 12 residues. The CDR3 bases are TGCAGCGTTGAAGCGCAGGGCTACGAGCAGTACTTC. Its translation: CSVEAQGYEQYF.

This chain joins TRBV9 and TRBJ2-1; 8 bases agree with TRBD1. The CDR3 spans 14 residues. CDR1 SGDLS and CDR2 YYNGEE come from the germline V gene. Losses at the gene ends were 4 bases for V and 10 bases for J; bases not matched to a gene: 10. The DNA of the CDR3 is TGTGCCAGCAGCTTATACTCTAGGGACAGGGAGCAGTTCTTC. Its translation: CASSLYSRDREQFF.

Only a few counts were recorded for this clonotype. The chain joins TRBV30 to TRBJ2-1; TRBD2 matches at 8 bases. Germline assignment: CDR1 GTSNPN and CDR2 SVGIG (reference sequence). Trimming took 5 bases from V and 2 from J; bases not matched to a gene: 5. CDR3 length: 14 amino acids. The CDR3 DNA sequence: TGTGCCTGGGAGAGGCGGGGGGCCTACAATGAGCAGTTCTTC. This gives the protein CAWERRGAYNEQFF.

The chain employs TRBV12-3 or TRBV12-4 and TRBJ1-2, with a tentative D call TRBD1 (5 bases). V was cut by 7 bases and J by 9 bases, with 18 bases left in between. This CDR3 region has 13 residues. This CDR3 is CASNFGQGSRYTF. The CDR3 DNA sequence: TGTGCCAGCAATTTTGGGCAGGGAAGTCGCTACACCTTC.

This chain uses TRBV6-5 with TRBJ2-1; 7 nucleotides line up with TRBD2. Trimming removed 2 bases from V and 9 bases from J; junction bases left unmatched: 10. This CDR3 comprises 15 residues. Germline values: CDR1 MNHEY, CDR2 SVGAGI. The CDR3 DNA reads TGTGCCAGCAGTTACACAGTGGGGAGGGCGGGTGAGCAGTTCTTC. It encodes CASSYTVGRAGEQFF.

The CDR3 reads CASRRGQGAWETQYF. The DNA of the CDR3 is TGTGCCAGCAGGCGCGGACAGGGGGCTTGGGAGACCCAGTACTTC. J is TRBJ2-5 and V is TRBV6-5; 11 bases match TRBD1. CDR1 is MNHEY and CDR2 is SVGAGI in the germline V gene. This CDR3 contains 15 residues. Trimming at V came to 6 bases and at J to 5 bases, leaving 8 bases not matched to a gene.

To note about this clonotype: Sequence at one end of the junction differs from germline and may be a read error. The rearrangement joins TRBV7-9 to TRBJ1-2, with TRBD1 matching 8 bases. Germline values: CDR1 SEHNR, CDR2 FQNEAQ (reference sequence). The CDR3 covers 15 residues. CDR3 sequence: CASSLADRVYYGYTF. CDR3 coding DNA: TGTGCCAGCAGCCTAGCGGACAGGGTTTACTATGGCTACACCTTC.

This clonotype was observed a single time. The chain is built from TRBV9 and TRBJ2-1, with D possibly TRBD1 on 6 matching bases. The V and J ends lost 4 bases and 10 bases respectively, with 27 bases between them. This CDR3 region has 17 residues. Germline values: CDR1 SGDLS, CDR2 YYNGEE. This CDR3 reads CASSPSAGIQGRREQFF. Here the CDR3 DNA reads TGTGCCAGCAGCCCGAGTGCAGGTATACAGGGAAGGAGGGAGCAGTTCTTC. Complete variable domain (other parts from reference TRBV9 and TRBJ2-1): DSGVTQTPKHLITATGQRVTLRCSPRSGDLSVYWYQQSLDQGLQFLIQYYNGEERAKGNILERFSAQQFPDLHSELNLSSLELGDSALYFCASSPSAGIQGRREQFFGPGTRLTVL.

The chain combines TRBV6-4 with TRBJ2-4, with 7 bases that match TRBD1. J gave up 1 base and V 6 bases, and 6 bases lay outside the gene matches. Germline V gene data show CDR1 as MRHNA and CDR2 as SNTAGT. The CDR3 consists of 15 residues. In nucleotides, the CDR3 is TGTGCCAGCAGCGCCACAGGGGCTGCCAAAAACATTCAGTACTTC. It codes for CASSATGAAKNIQYF.

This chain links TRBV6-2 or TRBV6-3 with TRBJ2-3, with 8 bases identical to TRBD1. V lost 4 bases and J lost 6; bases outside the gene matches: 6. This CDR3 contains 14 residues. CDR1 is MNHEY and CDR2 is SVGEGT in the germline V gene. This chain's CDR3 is CASSSGTGVDTQYF. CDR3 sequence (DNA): TGTGCCAGCAGTTCCGGGACAGGTGTCGATACGCAGTATTTT.

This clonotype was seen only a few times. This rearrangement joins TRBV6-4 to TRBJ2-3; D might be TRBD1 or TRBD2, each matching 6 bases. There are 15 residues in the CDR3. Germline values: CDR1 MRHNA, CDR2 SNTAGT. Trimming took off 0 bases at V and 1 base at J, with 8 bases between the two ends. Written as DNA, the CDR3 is TGTGCCAGCAGTGACTCGGGGGGCGGCACAGATACGCAGTATTTT. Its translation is CASSDSGGGTDTQYF.

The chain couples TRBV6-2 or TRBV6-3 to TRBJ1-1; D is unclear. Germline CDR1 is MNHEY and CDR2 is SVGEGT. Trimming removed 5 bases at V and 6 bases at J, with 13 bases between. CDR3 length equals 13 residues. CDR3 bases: TGTGCCAGCAGTCACGACCCCCTCGCTGAAGCTTTCTTT. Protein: CASSHDPLAEAFF.